This entry is about one TCR beta chain. The antigen it binds to is not known. Base qualities are missing; no much larger clone stands one base away. This specimen comes from a study of blood T cell repertoires in COVID-19 (TCRdb year 2020). Regarding the complete study: Samples covering the acute and convalescent phases of COVID-19 were provided by collaborators in the United States, Italy and Spain. The material from the prospective study consisted of cDNA or gDNA derived from T cells, B-cell-depleted T cells, or PBMCs. Subjects who had been exposed to COVID-19, were actively infected with it, or had recovered from it provided the deeply sampled blood TCRbeta repertoires that made up the dataset. A freely available public database, intended as a resource for researchers studying the immune response to SARS-CoV-2, is where the repertoires were released. The samples were drawn from the first 160 participants of the ongoing ImmuneRACE study and from 1,200 or so subjects provided by 6 global collaborators. Sample metadata almost always included a de-identified subject ID, COVID-19 status, age in years and sex. Where available, HLA class I and class II types were obtained from metadata supplied by the sample provider rather than from assay-based typing.

At the junction V is shortened by 6 bases and J by 2 bases, with 14 bases in between. Its CDR3 holds 14 amino acids, cysteine through phenylalanine. This entry keeps only the CDR3 DNA: 42 bases, framed from base 1. The germline V gene gives CDR1 as KGHSH and CDR2 as LQKENI. TCRbeta CDR3 regions were amplified from genomic DNA using the immunoSEQ Assay, a bias-controlled multiplex PCR. In the authors' own workflow: The number of nucleated cells in each sample was estimated by amplification of reference gene primers within the assay. To quantify the absolute abundance of each unique TCRbeta CDR3 rearrangement, sequence reads were collapsed and filtered. For each sample, productive Simpson clonality was calculated as the square root of Simpson's diversity index over productive rearrangements. In its TCRdb copy, this immuneACCESS table keeps in-frame sequences only and misses some clones. Where compared with another copy, unresolved V genes explain less than half of these, and the others have no known cause. That table gives V, J and clone size, and the DNA gave D and trimming. The sample includes 300,000 to 400,000 clones, with approximately 87% observed a single time. Around 6% of the sample goes to the ten largest clones.

One collaborating source in Seattle enrolled patients while the patients were actively infected and followed the patients over time throughout the course of disease. The collaborating institutions used their own protocols to collect whole blood in K2EDTA tubes. For TCRbeta analysis, collaborators shipped samples in one of three forms: frozen whole blood, isolated PBMCs, or DNA extracted from either of those sample types. General study outcomes and caveats: The amount of clinical and demographic metadata varied by source and participant and was provided uncurated.

This clonotype was obtained from a woman aged 45-65 years with COVID-19, enrolled during active disease. Recombination linked TRBV18 to TRBJ2-7, with the D gene not confidently named. Sequencing was performed on peripheral blood. The sequenced DNA is TGTGCCAGCTCCTTGAGCCCCCTAGCCTACGAGCAGTACTTC. Its protein is CASSLSPLAYEQYF.